The 9 T cell receptor beta chains below come from one sample, sequenced in a study of shared T cell receptors in the human thymus. Assay used: immunoSEQ multiplex PCR; TCRdb lists only in-frame clones, some missing. The table has more than 550,000 clones, approximately 85% seen once; the top ten hold around 0.0099%. These data also featured in a second study, about human thymus T cells.

Sequenced sample: thymocytes. The receptors shown here come from a girl less than two years old with a congenital heart defect.

The chain combines TRBV29-1 with TRBJ2-5, with 8 positions matching TRBD2. V shed 7 bases and J 2 bases; nucleotides not matched to a gene: 6. Looked up from germline, CDR1 is SQVTM and CDR2 is ANQGSEA. The CDR3 runs to 13 residues. The CDR3 loop is CSALLAEQETQYF. CDR3 nucleotide sequence: TGCAGCGCCCTACTAGCGGAACAAGAGACCCAGTACTTC.

The chain employs TRBV19 and TRBJ1-2; D perhaps matches TRBD1 (5 bases). CDR1 and CDR2 (germline): LNHDA, SQIVND (reference sequence). Deletions cut 2 bases from V and 1 base from J, with 17 bases between. The CDR3 totals 17 residues. This CDR3 reads CASSITQVLPNNYGYTF. The CDR3 DNA reads as TGTGCCAGTAGTATAACACAGGTCCTACCCAATAACTATGGCTACACCTTC.

The gene calls are TRBV19 and TRBJ2-1; 7 positions agree with TRBD2. The CDR3 is 15 amino acids. From germline, CDR1 is LNHDA and CDR2 SQIVND (reference sequence). After removal of 7 bases from V and 0 bases from J, the junction contained 6 bases not matched to a gene. The CDR3 DNA sequence: TGTGCCAGTACCTTAAGCGGGGTCTCCTACAATGAGCAGTTCTTC. It is translated as CASTLSGVSYNEQFF.

The chain has TRBV2 and TRBJ2-3, with TRBD2 as a possible D gene (5 bases). The V end was cut by 3 bases, the J end by 2 bases, with 15 bases between. The germline gives CDR1 SNHLY, CDR2 FYNNEI. The CDR3 spans 16 residues. The chain's CDR3 is CASSDTCGHLTDTQYF. The CDR3, as DNA: TGTGCCAGCAGTGATACTTGCGGGCACCTCACAGATACGCAGTATTTT.

V and J are TRBV4-2 and TRBJ2-5; 10 positions match TRBD2. Germline lookup yields CDR1 LGHNA and CDR2 YNFKEQ. After removal of 0 bases from V and 2 bases from J, the junction contained 3 bases not matched to a gene. CDR3 length: 16 residues. CDR3 nucleotide sequence: TGTGCCAGCAGCCAAGAACCAGCGGGGGGGCAAGAGACCCAGTACTTC. Its translation is CASSQEPAGGQETQYF.

The genes are TRBV15 and TRBJ2-5; unclear D gene. The CDR3 has 14 residues. Germline CDR1 is LNHNV and CDR2 is YYDKDF (reference sequence). The V gene lost 5 bases and the J gene lost 1 base, with 11 bases spanning the gap. The DNA of the CDR3 is TGTGCCACCAGCGATCAGATTATCCAAGAGACCCAGTACTTC. Amino acid sequence: CATSDQIIQETQYF.

This clone was seen a single time. This chain joins TRBV7-2 and TRBJ2-5, with TRBD2 identical over 8 bases. Germline V gene lookup returns CDR1 SGHTA and CDR2 FQGNSA. Trimming cost V 1 base and J 6 bases; bases outside gene matches: 7. The CDR3 totals 15 residues. The CDR3 bases are TGTGCCAGCAGCTTAGGAGGCCGGGGGGGAAAGACCCAGTACTTC. Translated: CASSLGGRGGKTQYF.

This clone has a handful of counts. CDR3 DNA: TGTGCCAGCAGTTACGACGAGAGGACAGACCAAGAGACCCAGTACTTC. Amino acids: CASSYDERTDQETQYF. The chain combines TRBV6-6 with TRBJ2-5, with D tentatively TRBD1 (6 bases). The length of the CDR3 is 16 residues. CDR1 and CDR2 (germline): MNHNY, SVGAGI (reference sequence). V gave up 2 bases and J gave up 0 bases, with 13 bases separating them.

The chain links TRBV4-2 to TRBJ1-5, with 10 bases that match TRBD1. The length of the CDR3 is 19 residues. V dropped 0 bases and J dropped 6; count of bases not matched to a gene: 14. CDR1 is LGHNA and CDR2 is YNFKEQ in the germline V gene. Here the CDR3 DNA reads TGTGCCAGCAGCCAAGAATCCGAGCCGACAGGGGGCTACGGTCAGCCCCAGCATTTT. Protein sequence: CASSQESEPTGGYGQPQHF.